A selection of T cell receptor beta chains follows, all from one sample in a study of T cells after yellow fever vaccination. TCRdb ran MiXCR on the 5' RACE reads and lists one entry per CDR3 protein. The sample consists of 300,000 to 400,000 distinct CDR3 sequences, 9.5% to 15% of them appearing once. Sequenced here: CD4+ T cells sorted from PBMCs, sampled 15 days after the yellow fever booster vaccination. The receptors were gathered from a man between 18 and 35 years old who received the YFV17D yellow fever vaccine. The CDR3 runs from the conserved cysteine through the conserved F or W. The order of the fields is V gene, CDR3 length, clone size, J gene, D gene, CDR3 protein, CDR3 DNA. A D gene is named only where the DNA matches it firmly. For some rows the clone size is stated as once, few or many, or as a class when expanded; others skip it.

V: TRBV28
length: 15
size: many
J: TRBJ1-5
D: TRBD1
CDR3: CASSSLTGGAQPQHF
DNA: TGTGCCAGCAGTTCTCTTACAGGGGGGGCTCAGCCCCAGCATTTT

V: TRBV7-9
length: 14
size: -
J: TRBJ2-1
D: TRBD1
CDR3: CASRRDRTYNEQFF
DNA: TGTGCCAGCAGACGGGACAGGACCTACAATGAGCAGTTCTTC

V: TRBV4-2
length: 15
size: few
J: TRBJ1-2
D: -
CDR3: CASSQEENTGYGYTF
DNA: TGTGCCAGCAGCCAAGAAGAGAACACCGGCTATGGCTACACCTTC

V: TRBV5-1
length: 15
size: few
J: TRBJ1-5
D: -
CDR3: CASSLASGASQPQHF
DNA: TGCGCCAGCAGCTTGGCATCAGGGGCCAGTCAGCCCCAGCATTTT

V: TRBV12-3/TRBV12-4
length: 13
size: few
J: TRBJ2-5
D: -
CDR3: CASSYNSQETQYF
DNA: TGTGCCAGCAGCTACAACTCACAAGAGACCCAGTACTTC

V: TRBV5-6
length: 14
size: -
J: TRBJ2-7
D: -
CDR3: CASSWGGHLNEQYF
DNA: TGTGCCAGCAGCTGGGGAGGACATTTAAACGAGCAGTACTTC

V: TRBV5-1
length: 16
size: -
J: TRBJ2-2
D: TRBD2
CDR3: CASSLPPGLAGRELFF
DNA: TGCGCCAGCAGCCTCCCTCCGGGACTAGCGGGGCGAGAGCTGTTTTTT

V: TRBV21-1
length: 16
size: -
J: TRBJ2-2
D: -
CDR3: CASSRVAGSNTGELFF
DNA: TGTGCCAGCAGCCGGGTCGCGGGGTCGAACACCGGGGAGCTGTTTTTT

V: TRBV11-3
length: 15
size: -
J: TRBJ2-3
D: -
CDR3: CASSLSAGVRDTQYF
DNA: TGTGCCAGCAGCTTATCCGCAGGGGTGCGAGATACGCAGTATTTT

V: TRBV5-8
length: 15
size: few
J: TRBJ2-3
D: -
CDR3: CASSLSVTGTDTQYF
DNA: TGTGCCAGCAGCTTGTCTGTGACTGGCACAGATACGCAGTATTTT

V: TRBV29-1
length: 13
size: few
J: TRBJ1-2
D: TRBD1
CDR3: CSVGRQGADGYTF
DNA: TGCAGCGTTGGCCGACAGGGGGCCGATGGCTACACCTTC

V: TRBV20-1
length: 15
size: few
J: TRBJ1-1
D: -
CDR3: CSARPDWAGEVEAFF
DNA: TGCAGTGCTAGGCCAGACTGGGCAGGAGAAGTTGAAGCTTTCTTT

V: TRBV5-1
length: 14
size: -
J: TRBJ1-1
D: -
CDR3: CASSLATQNTEAFF
DNA: TGCGCCAGCAGCTTGGCCACCCAGAACACTGAAGCTTTCTTT

V: TRBV20-1
length: 16
size: -
J: TRBJ2-1
D: TRBD2
CDR3: CSARDEGSGSGGLPFF
DNA: TGCAGTGCTAGAGATGAAGGTAGTGGCAGCGGGGGGCTGCCATTCTTC

V: TRBV20-1
length: 14
size: few
J: TRBJ1-2
D: TRBD1
CDR3: CSARDTGGLSGYTF
DNA: TGCAGTGCTAGAGACACAGGGGGCCTCTCCGGCTACACCTTC

V: TRBV19
length: 14
size: -
J: TRBJ2-2
D: TRBD1
CDR3: CASSMSDRDGELFF
DNA: TGTGCCAGTAGTATGAGCGACAGGGACGGGGAGCTGTTTTTT

V: TRBV5-1
length: 13
size: -
J: TRBJ1-5
D: -
CDR3: CASSPQVDQPQHF
DNA: TGCGCCAGCAGCCCTCAAGTGGATCAGCCCCAGCATTTT

V: TRBV5-4
length: 14
size: -
J: TRBJ1-2
D: -
CDR3: CASSLGAANYGYTF
DNA: TGTGCCAGCAGCCTAGGGGCAGCTAACTATGGCTACACCTTC

V: TRBV7-9
length: 14
size: -
J: TRBJ1-1
D: -
CDR3: CASSSSPESTEAFF
DNA: TGTGCCAGCAGCTCCTCCCCCGAGTCCACTGAAGCTTTCTTT

V: TRBV6-6
length: 14
size: few
J: TRBJ1-5
D: -
CDR3: CASTPRGDRQPQHF
DNA: TGTGCCAGCACCCCAAGGGGGGATCGGCAGCCCCAGCATTTT